This T cell receptor (beta chain) derives from a study of cytomegalovirus exposure and HLA in healthy donors. Points on this clone: Its antigen is as yet unknown.

The PCR contained 60 Vbeta and 13 Jbeta primers. Sequenced by immunoSEQ multiplex PCR; TCRdb stores in-frame clones only, minus some. Of approximately 100,000 clones in the sample, around 80% were seen once. CDR3 length equals 13 residues. Per the germline V gene, CDR1 is SGDLS and CDR2 is YYNGEE. Germline trimming cut 4 bases from V and 10 bases from J; bases unmatched to any gene: 5. Study-wide results and caveats: A later analysis showed HLA-associated TCR beta chains outstripping equally common others in clonal expansion. Later analysis suggested links between common viral pathogens and several top significant clusters.

The chain employs TRBV9 and TRBJ2-1; TRBD2 agrees at 10 bases. This receptor was identified in a woman in her 50s in good health and CMV-seropositive. Sequenced input: PBMCs. CDR3 sequence reads: CASSSSGSGEQFF. The CDR3 nucleotides are TGTGCCAGCAGCTCTAGCGGGAGCGGCGAGCAGTTCTTC.